The rows below give T cell receptor beta chains drawn from one sample of a study of T cells expressing NK-cell markers. After re-calling the 5' RACE reads, TCRdb lists one entry per CDR3 protein, DNA absent. Across under 200,000 distinct CDR3 sequences, the top ten clones capture about a fifth of the sample. The sample consisted of blood T cells: a sorted CD56 or NKG2C T cell subset, CD4+ or CD8+ T cells, or bulk PBMC T cells (not recorded which). All receptors derive from a woman aged 18-69 years in good health. CDR3s include the opening cysteine and the closing phenylalanine or tryptophan. The order of the fields is V gene, J gene, CDR3 protein.

TRBV19	TRBJ2-1	CAPRGQGYNEQFF
TRBV12-3/TRBV12-4	TRBJ2-5	CASSFRVEETQYF
TRBV14	TRBJ2-5	CASSQERQTQYF
TRBV20-1	TRBJ1-2	CSAPPVHGLYGYTF
TRBV5-1	TRBJ2-7	CASSSQGFTYEQYF
TRBV20-1	TRBJ2-7	CSASLRGRNEQYF
TRBV6-1	TRBJ2-1	CASSESKIDEQFF
TRBV7-2	TRBJ2-1	CASSLAGGAGDEQFF
TRBV3-1	TRBJ1-1	CASSPQGVHTEAFF
TRBV10-3	TRBJ2-7	CAISRAGLRATEQYF
TRBV20-1	TRBJ2-3	CSASWAPDTQYF
TRBV3-1	TRBJ1-2	CASSLQGTYGYTF
TRBV20-1	TRBJ2-5	CSAKDRGIAETQYF
TRBV12-3/TRBV12-4	TRBJ2-3	CASVQGSADTQYF
TRBV20-1	TRBJ1-5	CSVQGPNQPQHF
TRBV29-1	TRBJ2-1	CSGGRSSGVSSYNEQFF
TRBV7-2	TRBJ1-6	CASSLGRDSELSPLHF
TRBV12-3/TRBV12-4	TRBJ1-3	CASSVTPVSGNTIYF
TRBV5-1	TRBJ2-1	CASSIITSDNEQFF
TRBV11-1	TRBJ2-1	CASSLYLLGQWSYNEQFF
TRBV4-1	TRBJ1-2	CASSQTATTGFRYGYTF
TRBV5-6	TRBJ2-1	CASSPGLGTYNEQFF
TRBV19	TRBJ2-1	CASRRDRGGNEQFF
TRBV7-2	TRBJ2-7	CASSLTASYEQYF
TRBV18	TRBJ1-1	CASSPPSSSLTEAFF
TRBV12-3/TRBV12-4	TRBJ1-5	CASSWGQEQPQHF
TRBV7-2	TRBJ2-3	CASSSTGQGGTDTQYF
TRBV12-3/TRBV12-4	TRBJ2-1	CASRPASGNYNEQFF
TRBV2	TRBJ2-5	CASSPSRQETQYF
TRBV9	TRBJ2-3	CASSETPKTDTQYF
TRBV12-3/TRBV12-4	TRBJ2-3	CASTLGLAGMTDTQYF
TRBV6-1	TRBJ1-4	CASRPRGAQGEKLFF